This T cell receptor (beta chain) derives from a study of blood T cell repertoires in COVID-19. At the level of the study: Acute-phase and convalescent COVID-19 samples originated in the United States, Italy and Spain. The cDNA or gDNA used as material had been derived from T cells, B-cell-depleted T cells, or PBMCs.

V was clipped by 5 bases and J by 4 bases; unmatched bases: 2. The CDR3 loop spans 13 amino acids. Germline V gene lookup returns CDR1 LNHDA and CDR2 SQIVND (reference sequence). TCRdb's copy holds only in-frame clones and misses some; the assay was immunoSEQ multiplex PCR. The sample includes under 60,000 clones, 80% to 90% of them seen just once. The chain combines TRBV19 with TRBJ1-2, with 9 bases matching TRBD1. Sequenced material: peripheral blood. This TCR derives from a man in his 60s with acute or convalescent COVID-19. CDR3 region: CASSRGQGYGYTF. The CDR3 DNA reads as TGTGCCAGTAGTCGGGGACAGGGCTATGGCTACACCTTC.